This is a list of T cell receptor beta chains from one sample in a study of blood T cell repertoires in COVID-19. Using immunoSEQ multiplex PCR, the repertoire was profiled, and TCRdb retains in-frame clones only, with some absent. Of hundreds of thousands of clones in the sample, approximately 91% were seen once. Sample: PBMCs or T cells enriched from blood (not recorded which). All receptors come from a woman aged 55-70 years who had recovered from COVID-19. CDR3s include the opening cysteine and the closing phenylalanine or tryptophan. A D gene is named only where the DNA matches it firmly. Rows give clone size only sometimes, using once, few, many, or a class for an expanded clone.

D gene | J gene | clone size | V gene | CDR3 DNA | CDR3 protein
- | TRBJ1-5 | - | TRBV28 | TGTGCCAGCAGTTCGGGTGGTAGCAATCAGCCCCAGCATTTT | CASSSGGSNQPQHF
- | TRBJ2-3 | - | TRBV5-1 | TGCGCCAGCAGCTTGGGTGGGGCGCGCACAGATACGCAGTATTTT | CASSLGGARTDTQYF
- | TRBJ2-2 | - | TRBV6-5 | TGTGCCGCGAGCTCATGGACCGGGGAGCTGTTTTTT | CAASSWTGELFF
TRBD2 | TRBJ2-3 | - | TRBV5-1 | TGCGCCAGCAGCCCGGCGGCGACTAGCGGGGTAGAAGATACGCAGTATTTT | CASSPAATSGVEDTQYF
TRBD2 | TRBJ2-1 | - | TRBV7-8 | TGTGCCAGCAGCTTAGGGACTAGCGGGGGGGCCGATGAGCAGTTCTTC | CASSLGTSGGADEQFF
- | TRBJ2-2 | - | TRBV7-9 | TGTGCCAGCAGCTTACTGCAGGGTGGCACCGGGGAGCTGTTTTTT | CASSLLQGGTGELFF
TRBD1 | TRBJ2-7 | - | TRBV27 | TGTGCCAGCAGATCCGTCCCCGGGACAGGGGGTGAGCAGTACTTC | CASRSVPGTGGEQYF
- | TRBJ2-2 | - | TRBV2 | TGTGCCAGCAGTGGGGCAGCTTCGAACACCGGGGAGCTGTTTTTT | CASSGAASNTGELFF
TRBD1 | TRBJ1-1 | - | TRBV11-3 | TGTGCCAGCAGTCCCGGGACAGGGAGGACTGAAGCTTTCTTT | CASSPGTGRTEAFF
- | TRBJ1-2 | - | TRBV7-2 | TGTGCCAGCAGCTTAGTGATCGGGTACTCGGGCTACACCTTC | CASSLVIGYSGYTF
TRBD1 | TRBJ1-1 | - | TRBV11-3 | TGTGCCAGCAGCTTATACGAGGGGGCCACTGAAGCTTTCTTT | CASSLYEGATEAFF
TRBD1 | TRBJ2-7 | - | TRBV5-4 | TGTGCCAGCAGCACCGGGACAGGGGCGAGATACGAGCAGTACTTC | CASSTGTGARYEQYF
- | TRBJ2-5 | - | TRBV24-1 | TGTGCCACCAGTGGTCGGGGAGCCTCTCAGATGACCCAGTACTTC | CATSGRGASQMTQYF
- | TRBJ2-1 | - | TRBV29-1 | TGCAGCGTTGAGAGACAGATTCGCAATGAGCAGTTCTTC | CSVERQIRNEQFF
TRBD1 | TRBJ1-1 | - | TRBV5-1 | TGCGCCAGCAGCTTGGGGGCAGGGGGTAAAACTGAAGCTTTCTTT | CASSLGAGGKTEAFF
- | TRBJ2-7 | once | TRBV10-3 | TGTGCCATCAGTGAGTCTACAGGTTCCTCCCACGAGCAGTACTTC | CAISESTGSSHEQYF
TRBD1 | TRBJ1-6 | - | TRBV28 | TGTGCCAGCAGTTTATCCAGGGGGCTTGGGTCCTATAATTCACCCCTCCACTTT | CASSLSRGLGSYNSPLHF
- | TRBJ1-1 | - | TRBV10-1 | TGCGCCAGCAGTTACAGGGAGGGGACTGAAGCTTTCTTT | CASSYREGTEAFF
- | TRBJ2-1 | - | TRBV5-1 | TGCGCCAGCAGCTTGGGGGCTTCCTACAATGAGCAGTTCTTC | CASSLGASYNEQFF
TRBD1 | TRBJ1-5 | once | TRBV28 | TGTGCCAGCAGTTTCCGGACAGGGGCCAGCAATCAGCCCCAGCATTTT | CASSFRTGASNQPQHF
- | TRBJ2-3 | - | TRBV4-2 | TGTGCCAGCAGCCAAGATCTAACTTCAGATACGCAGTATTTT | CASSQDLTSDTQYF
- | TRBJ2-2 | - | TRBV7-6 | TGTGCCAGCAGCTTAGGGGGAGTCTGGGGCACCGGGGAGCTGTTTTTT | CASSLGGVWGTGELFF
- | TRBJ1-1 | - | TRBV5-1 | TGCGCCAGCAGCTATTTCCTACAGGGAGAAGCTTTCTTT | CASSYFLQGEAFF
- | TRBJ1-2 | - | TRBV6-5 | TGTGCCAGCAGTTCGCCTGTCTTGGAGGGCTACACCTTC | CASSSPVLEGYTF
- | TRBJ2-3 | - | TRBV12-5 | TGTGCTAGTGCCGATCCGACAGGTCGGGGAACAGATACGCAGTATTTT | CASADPTGRGTDTQYF
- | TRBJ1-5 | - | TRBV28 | TGTGCCAGCAGTTTGGGATCGGGGAATCAGCCCCAACATTTT | CASSLGSGNQPQHF
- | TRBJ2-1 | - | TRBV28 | TGTGCCACCACTCTAGAGGATGAGCAGTTCTTC | CATTLEDEQFF
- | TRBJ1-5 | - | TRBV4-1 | TGCGCCAGCACGGGGGATCAGCCCCAGCATTTT | CASTGDQPQHF
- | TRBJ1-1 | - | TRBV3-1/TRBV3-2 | TGTGCCAGCAGCCTTCGGGGTCCCACTGAAGCTTTCTTT | CASSLRGPTEAFF
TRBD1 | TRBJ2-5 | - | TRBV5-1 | TGCGCCAGCAGCCGGGACAGTCAAGAGACCCAGTACTTC | CASSRDSQETQYF
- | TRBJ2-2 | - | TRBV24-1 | TGTGCCACCAGTGGAGGCGGCAGAGCGAACACCGGGGAGCTGTTTTTT | CATSGGGRANTGELFF
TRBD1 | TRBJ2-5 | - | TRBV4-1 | TGCGCCAGCAGCCAACGGACAGGGATCGAGACCCAGTACTTC | CASSQRTGIETQYF
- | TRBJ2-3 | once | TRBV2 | TGTGCCAGCAGTGAATGGCGGGGGCGCACAGATACGCAGTATTTT | CASSEWRGRTDTQYF
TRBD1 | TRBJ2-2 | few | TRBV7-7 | TGTGCCAGCAGCTTAGGGACAGGGGGAAACACCGGGGAGCTGTTTTTT | CASSLGTGGNTGELFF
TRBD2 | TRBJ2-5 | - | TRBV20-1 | TGCAGTGCTATGCGGGAGGGGACCCAGTACTTC | CSAMREGTQYF
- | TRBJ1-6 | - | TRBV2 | TGTGCCAGCAGTGAAGCGGGCAGAGAGTATAATTCACCCCTCCACTTT | CASSEAGREYNSPLHF
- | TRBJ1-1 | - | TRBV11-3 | TGTGCCAGCAGCTCGGACAGTTACACTGAAGCTTTCTTT | CASSSDSYTEAFF
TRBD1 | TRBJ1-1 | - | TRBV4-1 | TGCGCCAGCAGTCCACAGGGGCGGAACACTGAAGCTTTCTTT | CASSPQGRNTEAFF
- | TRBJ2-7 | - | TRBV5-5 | TGTGCCAGCAGCTTGACAGGGCCCCACGAGCAGTACTTC | CASSLTGPHEQYF
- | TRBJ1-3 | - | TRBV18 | TGTGCCAGCTCAACACCGACAGGCCCCTTCTCTGGAAACACCATATATTTT | CASSTPTGPFSGNTIYF
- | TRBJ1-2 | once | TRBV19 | TGTGCCAGTACCCTCATGGGCCAGAACTATGGCTACACCTTC | CASTLMGQNYGYTF